This TCR beta chain was retrieved from a study of cytotoxic CD8 clonotypes in ibrutinib-treated CLL. Sequencing sought depths of 1 in 200,000 to 1 in 1 million T cells. Profiling relied on immunoSEQ multiplex PCR, and the TCRdb table lists in-frame clones only, not all of them. The table has around 130,000 clones, under 90% seen once. Broader study findings: There were differences in sampling times between sustained-remission and progressing patients. Clonality (at baseline) was higher than in age-matched healthy donors and tracked circulating CD8+ T-cell counts. Public clonotypes, found uncommonly, either contracted or stayed stable on treatment.

This CDR3 contains 15 residues. Per the germline V gene, CDR1 is SEHNR and CDR2 is FQNEAQ (reference sequence). V was clipped by 0 bases and J by 15 bases; unmatched bases: 11. For this clone: What it binds is not known.

V gene TRBV7-9 combines with J gene TRBJ1-4; 9 bases align to TRBD1. This sample comprised PBMCs, obtained after 24 months of ibrutinib treatment. The receptor was derived from a human donor with chronic lymphocytic leukemia. The CDR3 DNA sequence: TGTGCCAGCAGCTTAGCGGGGGACAGGGAACACTTGGTGTTTTTT. Its protein is CASSLAGDREHLVFF.